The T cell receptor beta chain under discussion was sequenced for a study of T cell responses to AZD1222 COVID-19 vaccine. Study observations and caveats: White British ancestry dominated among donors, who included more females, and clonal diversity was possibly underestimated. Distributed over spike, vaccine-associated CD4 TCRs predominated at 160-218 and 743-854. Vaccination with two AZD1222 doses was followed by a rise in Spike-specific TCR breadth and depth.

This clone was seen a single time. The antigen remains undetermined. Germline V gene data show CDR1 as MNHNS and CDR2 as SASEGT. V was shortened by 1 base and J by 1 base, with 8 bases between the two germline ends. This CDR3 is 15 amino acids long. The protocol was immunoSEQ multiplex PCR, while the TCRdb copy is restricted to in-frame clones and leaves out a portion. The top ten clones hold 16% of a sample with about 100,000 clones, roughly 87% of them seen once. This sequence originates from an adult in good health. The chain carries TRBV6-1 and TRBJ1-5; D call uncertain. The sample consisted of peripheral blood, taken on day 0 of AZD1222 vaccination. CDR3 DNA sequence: TGTGCCAGCAGTGAAGGGACTGGCAGCAATCAGCCCCAGCATTTT. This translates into CASSEGTGSNQPQHF.